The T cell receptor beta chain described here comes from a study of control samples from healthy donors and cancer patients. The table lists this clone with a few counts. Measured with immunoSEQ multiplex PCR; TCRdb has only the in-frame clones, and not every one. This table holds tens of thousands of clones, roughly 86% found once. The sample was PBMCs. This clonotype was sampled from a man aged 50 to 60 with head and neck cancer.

The CDR3 sequence is CAWSKRRANTGELFF. CDR3 bases: TGTGCCTGGAGTAAGAGGAGGGCGAACACCGGGGAGCTGTTTTTT. J is TRBJ2-2 and V is TRBV30; perhaps TRBD2 as D (6 bases). V was shortened by 2 bases and J by 0 bases, with 10 bases between the two germline ends. Germline CDR1 and CDR2: GTSNPN and SVGIG (reference sequence). CDR3 length: 15 amino acids.